This T cell receptor beta chain comes out of a study of T cells expressing NK-cell markers (dated by TCRdb to 2018 to 2021). For the wider study: In sorted CD3+CD56+NKG2C+, CD3+CD56+NKG2C- and CD3+CD56-NKG2C+ T-cell subsets from eight donors, TCR beta-chain repertoires were profiled. Among the eight sequenced donors, seven were HCMV-seropositive and one was HCMV-seronegative. All eight donors whose samples were sequenced were randomly selected healthy volunteers, three of them men and five women. The libraries were sequenced on Illumina HiSeq 2000/2500, MiSeq or NextSeq, producing 2 x 150 bp reads. Broader findings and caveats from the paper: It remained unclear whether the expanded NKG2C-expressing T cell clones were specific for HCMV antigens. Those dominant clonotypes were again the most abundant among CD3+CD56-NKG2C+ cells in several donors, at about 25-65%. In a handful of donors, the dominant CD3+CD56+NKG2C+ clonotypes were among the top 10 CD8+ clonotypes and accounted for about 1.0-7.5% of CD8+ T cells.

A commercial ELISA kit detecting HCMV-specific IgG in serum was used to determine HCMV serostatus. Peripheral blood mononuclear cells were isolated from blood by Ficoll density gradient centrifugation. The CDR3 runs 13 amino acids, cysteine and phenylalanine included. No DNA was logged. The germline V gene (reference sequence) sets CDR1 to LNHDA and CDR2 to SQIVND. As regards this clonotype: Its antigen is not yet known.

The data were produced on an Illumina HiSeq 2000. TCR beta cDNA libraries were prepared using 5'RACE template switching, which introduced a universal primer site and unique molecular identifiers. cDNA synthesis was primed from the TCR beta constant segment and was followed by two successive PCR amplification steps. In the source study's methods: Reads were demultiplexed and grouped by UMI with MIGEC, and clonotypes were assembled and quantified with MiTCR. To remove erroneous sequences, TCR cDNA sequences were retained only when supported by two or more reads. The tcR package was used for downstream repertoire analysis, and clonotypes were matched across fractions by CDR3 nucleotide sequence plus V segment. VDJmatch was used to annotate antigen specificity against VDJdb, with one amino acid substitution allowed in CDR3. After reprocessing by TCRdb, each CDR3 protein sequence is one entry, and no DNA is given. The V and J calls shown here were made by TCRdb, not taken from the authors' results. The sample table includes approximately 550,000 distinct CDR3 sequences. In total, the top ten clones hold roughly 3.6% of the sample.

The sequence was obtained from a man aged 18 to 29 in good health. Donor details come from another sample of the same person, matched by shared clones. Sequenced material: blood T cells: a sorted CD56 or NKG2C T cell subset, CD4+ or CD8+ T cells, or bulk PBMC T cells (not recorded which). The V and J segments used are TRBV19 and TRBJ1-1. The CDR3 is CAAGAQRGTEAFF.